This T cell receptor (beta chain) was sequenced in a study of somatic mutations in cytotoxic T cells in rheumatoid arthritis. Study-level findings and limits: Antigens bound by the expanded CD8+ clones were not identified.

Clones were read by immunoSEQ multiplex PCR, and TCRdb kept only the in-frame ones, dropping some. The data contain 5,500 or so clones, more than 75% of them singletons. Regarding this clone: The target antigen is unknown.

Losses at the gene ends were 3 bases for V and 3 bases for J; bases not matched to a gene: 0. The germline CDR1 and CDR2 sequences are MNHEY and SMNVEV (reference sequence). CDR3 length equals 13 residues. This sequence was found in an adult with rheumatoid arthritis. Sequencing was carried out using CD8+ T cells sorted from blood. This chain uses TRBV27 with TRBJ2-7; 9 nucleotides line up with TRBD1. DNA of the CDR3: TGTGCCAGCAGTTTGGACAGGGGCTACGAGCAGTACTTC. Translation gives CASSLDRGYEQYF.